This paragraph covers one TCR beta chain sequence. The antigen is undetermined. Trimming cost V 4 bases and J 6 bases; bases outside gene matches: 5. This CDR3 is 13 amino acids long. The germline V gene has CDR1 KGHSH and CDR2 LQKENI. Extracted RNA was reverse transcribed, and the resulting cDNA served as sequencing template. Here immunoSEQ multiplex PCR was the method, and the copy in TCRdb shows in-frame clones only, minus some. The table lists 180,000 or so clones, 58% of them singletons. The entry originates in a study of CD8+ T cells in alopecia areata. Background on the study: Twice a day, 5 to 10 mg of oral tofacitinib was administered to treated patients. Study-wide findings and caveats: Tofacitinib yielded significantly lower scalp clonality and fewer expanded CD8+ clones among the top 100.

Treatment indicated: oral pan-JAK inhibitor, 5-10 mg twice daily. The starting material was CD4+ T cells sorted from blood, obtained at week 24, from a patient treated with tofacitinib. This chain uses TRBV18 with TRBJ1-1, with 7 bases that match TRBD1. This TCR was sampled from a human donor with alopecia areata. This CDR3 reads CASSLTGESEAFF. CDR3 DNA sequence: TGTGCCAGCTCACTAACAGGGGAGTCTGAAGCTTTCTTT.